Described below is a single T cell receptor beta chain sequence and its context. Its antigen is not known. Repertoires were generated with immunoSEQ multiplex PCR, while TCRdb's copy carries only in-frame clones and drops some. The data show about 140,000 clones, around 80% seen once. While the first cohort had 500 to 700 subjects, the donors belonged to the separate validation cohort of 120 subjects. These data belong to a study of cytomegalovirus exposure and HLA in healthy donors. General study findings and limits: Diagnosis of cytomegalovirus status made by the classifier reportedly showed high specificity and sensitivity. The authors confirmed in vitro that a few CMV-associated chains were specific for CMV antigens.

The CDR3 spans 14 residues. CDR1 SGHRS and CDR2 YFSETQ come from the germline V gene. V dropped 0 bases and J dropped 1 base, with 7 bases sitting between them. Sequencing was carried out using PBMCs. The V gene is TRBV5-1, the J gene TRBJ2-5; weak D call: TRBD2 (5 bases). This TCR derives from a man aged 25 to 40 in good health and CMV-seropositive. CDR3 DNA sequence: TGCGCCAGCAGCTTGGGTCGGGGCCAAGAGACCCAGTACTTC. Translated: CASSLGRGQETQYF.